Included here is one T cell receptor (beta chain) sequence, with context. This CDR3 is 13 amino acids long. Germline assignment: CDR1 MGHRA and CDR2 YSYEKL. V dropped 8 bases and J dropped 7 bases, with 12 bases sitting between them. The data were obtained in a study of CD8+ T cells in alopecia areata. For the study at large: Treatment comprised oral tofacitinib, 5 to 10 mg twice daily, in treated patients.

The researchers isolated CD4+ and CD8+ T cells from PBMCs by sorting. Extraction of RNA preceded its reverse transcription into cDNA, which served as the sequencing template. Generated by immunoSEQ multiplex PCR, the TCRdb table keeps only in-frame clones and is missing some. The sample holds about 180,000 clones, 63% seen once. The specimen was CD4+ T cells sorted from blood, collected at week 0. This sequence joins TRBV4-1 and TRBJ1-6; D gene uncertain. This receptor was obtained from a human donor with alopecia areata. CDR3 protein: CASGSSPNSPLHF. CDR3 nucleotides: TGCGCCAGCGGGTCCTCCCCAAATTCACCCCTCCACTTT.